A single T cell receptor beta chain is shown here with its context. This sample was included in a study of shared clonotypes between healthy human individuals. In the original workflow: Junction-only sequences without quality scores came from ImmunoSEQ, so filtering differed. Measured with immunoSEQ multiplex PCR; TCRdb has only the in-frame clones, and not every one. V and J calls and clone size are copied from that table; D and trimming were computed from the DNA. The data contain around 990,000 clones, roughly 80% of them singletons. There were only Caucasian adults among the donors, and all lived in Nashville, Tennessee. A split of CD4+ cells into CD45RA+ naive and CD45RA-negative memory subsets was performed. Germline CDR1 SGHTA, CDR2 FQGNSA. V dropped 0 bases and J dropped 0 bases, with 6 bases sitting between them. The CDR3 sequence is 15 residues long.

This chain joins TRBV7-2 and TRBJ2-1; D gene uncertain. Sequenced material: memory CD4+ T cells from PBMCs. Regarding subset: CD45RA-negative fraction. The TCR comes from a young man in good health. Some clones in this sample may be carry-over from other donors' samples. CDR3 amino acids: CASSLAGISYNEQFF. The CDR3, as DNA: TGTGCCAGCAGCTTAGCAGGAATCTCCTACAATGAGCAGTTCTTC. Combining the CDR3 with reference TRBV7-2 and TRBJ2-1 gives the whole variable domain GAGVSQSPSNKVTEKGKDVELRCDPISGHTALYWYRQSLGQGLEFLIYFQGNSAPDKSGLPSDRFSAERTGGSVSTLTIQRTQQEDSAVYLCASSLAGISYNEQFFGPGTRLTVL.